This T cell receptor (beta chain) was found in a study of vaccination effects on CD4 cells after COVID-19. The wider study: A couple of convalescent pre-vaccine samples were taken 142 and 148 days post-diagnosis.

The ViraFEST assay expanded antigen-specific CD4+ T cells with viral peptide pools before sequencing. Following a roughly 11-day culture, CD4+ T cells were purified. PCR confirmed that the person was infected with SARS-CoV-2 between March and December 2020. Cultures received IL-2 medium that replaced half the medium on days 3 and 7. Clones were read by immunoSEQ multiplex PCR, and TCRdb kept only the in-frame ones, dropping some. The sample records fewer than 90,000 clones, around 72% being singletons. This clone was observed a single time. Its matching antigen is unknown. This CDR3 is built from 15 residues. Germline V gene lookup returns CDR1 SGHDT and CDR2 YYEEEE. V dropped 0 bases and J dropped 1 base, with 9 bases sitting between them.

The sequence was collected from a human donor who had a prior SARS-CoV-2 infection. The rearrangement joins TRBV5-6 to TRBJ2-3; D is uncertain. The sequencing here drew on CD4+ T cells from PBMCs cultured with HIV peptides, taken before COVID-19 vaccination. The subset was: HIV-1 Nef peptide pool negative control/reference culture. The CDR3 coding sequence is TGTGCCAGCAGCTTGGGACAAACCGGCACAGATACGCAGTATTTT. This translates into CASSLGQTGTDTQYF. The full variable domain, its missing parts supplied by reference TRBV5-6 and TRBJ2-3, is DAGVTQSPTHLIKTRGQQVTLRCSPKSGHDTVSWYQQALGQGPQFIFQYYEEEERQRGNFPDRFSGHQFPNYSSELNVNALLLGDSALYLCASSLGQTGTDTQYFGPGTRLTVL.